This T cell receptor beta chain was sequenced during a study of Tregs in tolerant kidney transplant recipients. Study results and caveats: Tolerant patients' donor-specific Tregs expanded beyond overall Tregs, suggesting antigen-driven growth.

TCRdb keeps only in-frame clones here, not all; method: immunoSEQ multiplex PCR. Among 60,000 to 95,000 clones listed, 98% were seen once. In regard to this clone: What it recognizes is unknown.

Germline lookup yields CDR1 SGHRS and CDR2 YFSETQ. The junction had 8 bases not matched to a gene; V was cut back by 4 bases and J by 8 bases. The CDR3 sequence is 14 residues long. This chain connects TRBV5-1 to TRBJ1-4; 7 bases map to TRBD1. The receptor's source is a human donor who received a combined kidney and bone marrow transplant. Source: CD4+ T cells from blood, taken before the transplant. The CDR3 sequence: CASSTRTGREKLFF. The CDR3 DNA sequence: TGCGCCAGCAGCACGAGGACAGGAAGGGAAAAACTGTTTTTT.